This T cell receptor (beta chain) was sequenced during a study of vaccination and CD4 T cells after COVID-19. About the research overall: Convalescent individuals numbered four females and six males, two being Hispanic. Ranging from 14 to 241, the interval between dose two and post-vaccine sampling had a median of roughly 73 days. Post-diagnosis, post-COVID samples were collected after a median about 100 days, ranging 35 to 161.

Time point described: late sampling 161 to 241 days after vaccination in a few convalescent patients. Treatment here: 10-day PBMC culture with coronavirus spike peptide pools or control peptides (ViraFEST assay). As concerns this clonotype: Its cognate antigen is unknown.

The CDR3 is made up of 16 amino acids. V dropped 1 base and J dropped 0 bases, with 11 bases sitting between them. In germline, CDR1 is SGHVS, CDR2 FNYEAQ. Sequenced with the Oncomine TCR Beta short-read assay was DNA taken from cultured CD4+ T cells. Investigators isolated genomic DNA from cultured CD4+ T cells. TCRdb re-analysed the PCR reads in MiXCR, keeping a single row per CDR3 protein. The table records around 15,000 distinct CDR3 sequences, roughly 57% of them present only once. The receptor's source is a human donor who had recovered from COVID-19. V and J are TRBV7-6 and TRBJ2-3, with no clear D. The starting material was CD4+ T cells from blood, cultured in vitro, obtained about 7 months after SARS-CoV-2 vaccination. CDR3 loop: CASSLGPLTSTDTQYF. The CDR3 DNA sequence: TGTGCCAGCAGCTTAGGACCACTTACTAGCACAGATACGCAGTATTTT.